This passage covers 31 T cell receptor beta chains from one sample sequenced in a study of shared clonotypes between healthy human individuals. Data came from immunoSEQ multiplex PCR; TCRdb stores just in-frame clones and leaves some out. The sample contains over 850,000 clones, 75% to 80% of which appear only once. The specimen sequenced was memory CD4+ T cells from PBMCs. Subset meaning: CD45RA-negative fraction. The receptor set was obtained from a man aged 18 to 30 in good health. Some clones in this sample may be carry-over from other donors' samples.

This chain uses TRBV6-1 with TRBJ1-5, with no clear D. The CDR3 spans 14 residues. V was pared by 0 bases and J by 9 bases, with 12 bases between. Looked up from germline, CDR1 is MNHNS and CDR2 is SASEGT. DNA for the CDR3: TGTGCCAGCAGTGAAGCTAACCCGAGGGCGCCCCAGCATTTT. Amino acid sequence: CASSEANPRAPQHF.

The gene calls are TRBV15 and TRBJ2-7; D uncertain. The CDR3 spans 15 residues. From germline, CDR1 is LNHNV and CDR2 YYDKDF (reference sequence). Trimming took off 0 bases at V and 3 bases at J, with 12 bases between the two ends. CDR3 sequence reads: CATSREGQESYEQYF. The CDR3 DNA sequence: TGTGCCACCAGCAGAGAAGGTCAGGAGAGCTACGAGCAGTACTTC.

The chain uses TRBV28 and TRBJ1-1; D is unclear. CDR1 MDHEN and CDR2 SYDVKM come from the germline V gene. V lost 2 bases, J lost 1 base, and 8 bases lay in between. The CDR3 covers 14 residues. The CDR3 here is CASSLAGKNTEAFF. DNA of the CDR3: TGTGCCAGCAGTTTAGCGGGGAAGAACACTGAAGCTTTCTTT.

The CDR3 region has the DNA TGTGCCAGCAGTCCAGCGGGAGCAGCCGGGGAGCTGTTTTTT. Its translation: CASSPAGAAGELFF. The V gene is TRBV28, the J gene TRBJ2-2, with 8 nucleotides matching TRBD2. V lost 5 bases and J lost 6; bases outside the gene matches: 5. CDR1 and CDR2 (germline): MDHEN, SYDVKM. The CDR3 length is 14 residues.

The rearrangement uses TRBV27 and TRBJ2-7; no reliable D call. Trimming removed 5 bases from V and 1 base from J, with 12 bases in between. CDR1 is MNHEY and CDR2 is SMNVEV in the germline V gene (reference sequence). The CDR3 has 14 amino acids. The CDR3 reads CASSPYLQSYEQYF. Written as DNA, the CDR3 is TGTGCCAGCAGTCCATACCTTCAATCCTACGAGCAGTACTTC.

The V gene is TRBV11-2, the J gene TRBJ1-5; 7 positions match TRBD1. Trimming removed 0 bases from V and 5 bases from J; junction bases left unmatched: 1. The CDR3 is 14 residues long. Germline-derived CDR1 and CDR2 are SGHAT and FQNNGV. The CDR3 nucleotides read TGTGCCAGCAGCTTAGACAGGGGGTATCAGCCCCAGCATTTT. Its protein product is CASSLDRGYQPQHF.

This clone has a count of ten or more. In nucleotides, the CDR3 is TGTGCCACCAGCACCGGACAGGGCTATGGCTACACCTTC. Protein product: CATSTGQGYGYTF. V and J are TRBV15 and TRBJ1-2; 8 bases agree with TRBD1. V lost 4 bases and J lost 4; bases outside the gene matches: 2. CDR3 length: 13 amino acids. Germline CDR1 is LNHNV and CDR2 is YYDKDF (reference sequence).

V gene TRBV2 combines with J gene TRBJ1-3; D not resolved. The V gene's germline CDR1 is SNHLY and CDR2 FYNNEI. Trimming stripped 3 bases from V and 0 bases from J, with 6 bases between. This CDR3 has 14 residues. The CDR3 spells CASSEGYSGNTIYF. DNA of the CDR3: TGTGCCAGCAGTGAGGGTTACTCTGGAAACACCATATATTTT.

This clone was detected only once. The rearrangement links TRBV19 to TRBJ1-2, with 9 bases aligning to TRBD1. Germline CDR1 and CDR2: LNHDA and SQIVND (reference sequence). The CDR3 contains 15 residues. The V gene end was trimmed by 3 bases and the J gene end by 4 bases; junction bases not matched to a gene: 6. The chain's CDR3 is CASSMGTGTGYGYTF. The CDR3 DNA follows: TGTGCCAGTAGTATGGGGACAGGGACGGGCTATGGCTACACCTTC.

V and J are TRBV4-1 and TRBJ1-5; D ambiguous. There are 17 residues in the CDR3. The germline V gene has CDR1 MGHRA and CDR2 YSYEKL. The ends were cut back, 0 bases at V and 5 bases at J, with 17 bases in the middle. Written as DNA, the CDR3 is TGCGCCAGCAGCCAAGATCTTTCAACGGTACTTGATCAGCCCCAGCATTTT. Translated, it gives CASSQDLSTVLDQPQHF.

V gene TRBV7-9 combines with J gene TRBJ2-5; D unclear. Germline V gene lookup returns CDR1 SEHNR and CDR2 FQNEAQ (reference sequence). The CDR3 is made up of 14 amino acids. V lost 1 base and J 3 bases, leaving 9 bases between the germline ends. The CDR3 DNA sequence: TGTGCCAGCAGCTTAGGGATAGGGAAAGAGACCCAGTACTTC. Residues: CASSLGIGKETQYF.

The J gene is TRBJ1-5, the V gene TRBV28, with TRBD1 matching 10 bases. The length of the CDR3 is 16 residues. Trimming removed 2 bases from V and 3 bases from J; junction bases left unmatched: 4. The germline V gene encodes CDR1 MDHEN and CDR2 SYDVKM. In nucleotides, the CDR3 is TGTGCCAGCAGTTTAAGCGGGACAGGGGTCAATCAGCCCCAGCATTTT. Translated, it gives CASSLSGTGVNQPQHF.

V and J are TRBV19 and TRBJ2-1; TRBD2 agrees at 12 bases. The length of the CDR3 is 18 residues. Germline assignment: CDR1 LNHDA and CDR2 SQIVND (reference sequence). Trimming took 7 bases from V and 3 from J; bases not matched to a gene: 13. The CDR3 nucleotides read TGTGCCAGTAACCCTAGCGGGAGGGCCTTAGTGCGCTACAATGAGCAGTTCTTC. This translates into CASNPSGRALVRYNEQFF.

The V call is TRBV15, the J call TRBJ1-1; D gene unclear. Trimming removed 0 bases from V and 8 bases from J, with 13 bases in between. Germline assignment: CDR1 LNHNV and CDR2 YYDKDF (reference sequence). The length of the CDR3 is 14 residues. The CDR3 region is CATSRDKVPGEAFF. CDR3 in DNA: TGTGCCACCAGCAGAGATAAGGTCCCGGGAGAAGCTTTCTTT.

This clone was seen just once. The chain combines TRBV27 with TRBJ2-7; maybe TRBD1 (6 bases). The CDR3 sequence is 14 residues long. Germline V CDR1 and CDR2: MNHEY, SMNVEV (reference sequence). V lost 6 bases and J 5 bases, leaving 17 bases between the germline ends. CDR3 in DNA: TGTGCCAGCAGACCCATACGACAGGAGGACGAGCAGTACTTC. This encodes CASRPIRQEDEQYF.

The J gene is TRBJ2-7, the V gene TRBV4-2; 8 nucleotides align to TRBD1. Germline-derived CDR1 and CDR2 are LGHNA and YNFKEQ. The CDR3 length is 14 residues. Germline trimming cut 6 bases from V and 3 bases from J; bases unmatched to any gene: 7. CDR3 residues: CASSLQGADYEQYF. CDR3 DNA: TGTGCCAGCAGTCTCCAGGGGGCTGACTACGAGCAGTACTTC.

A note on this clone: This CDR3 is also generated by other DNA sequences in the sample. The V and J genes are TRBV5-1 and TRBJ2-7, with TRBD1 matching over 10 bases. Germline V lookup: CDR1 SGHRS, CDR2 YFSETQ. V lost 4 bases, J lost 1 base, and 2 bases stayed unmatched. This CDR3 is built from 14 residues. The DNA of the CDR3 is TGCGCCAGCAGCCGGACAGGGGGTTCCTACGAGCAGTACTTC. It is translated as CASSRTGGSYEQYF.

This sequence joins TRBV6-5 and TRBJ2-7; D may be TRBD2 (5 bases). Germline V gives CDR1 MNHEY, CDR2 SVGAGI. The V gene lost 5 bases and the J gene lost 0 bases, with 14 bases spanning the gap. CDR3 length: 15 residues. The CDR3: CASSRTGVSSYEQYF. The DNA for the CDR3 is TGTGCCAGCAGTCGTACCGGGGTGAGCTCCTACGAGCAGTACTTC.

This chain uses TRBV28 with TRBJ2-7; 8 nucleotides agree with TRBD2. With V trimmed by 6 bases and J by 1 base, 5 bases remained unmatched. The CDR3 runs to 14 residues. Germline V gene data show CDR1 as MDHEN and CDR2 as SYDVKM. CDR3 loop: CASRTGLGSYEQYF. The CDR3 nucleotides are TGTGCCAGCAGGACGGGACTAGGGTCCTACGAGCAGTACTTC.

The chain carries TRBV5-4 and TRBJ2-3, with D possibly TRBD2 on 5 matching bases. The CDR3 has 14 amino acids. The germline V gene has CDR1 SGHNT and CDR2 YYREEE (reference sequence). V lost 0 bases to trimming and J lost 4 bases, with 9 bases between them. The CDR3 nucleotides are TGTGCCAGCAGCTTGGGGACTCTGCCAGATACGCAGTATTTT. This translates into CASSLGTLPDTQYF. The variable domain in full, with the rest retrieved from reference TRBV5-4 and TRBJ2-3, is ETGVTQSPTHLIKTRGQQVTLRCSSQSGHNTVSWYQQALGQGPQFIFQYYREEENGRGNFPPRFSGLQFPNYSSELNVNALELDDSALYLCASSLGTLPDTQYFGPGTRLTVL.

This clone was found once. This rearrangement joins TRBV2 to TRBJ2-2; a possible D gene is TRBD2 (5 bases). V was pared by 8 bases and J by 6 bases, with 13 bases between. Germline CDR1 is SNHLY and CDR2 is FYNNEI. This CDR3 region has 13 residues. The CDR3 DNA follows: TGTGCCAGCCTCAAGGTGGGAGCCGGGGAGCTGTTTTTT. Its protein product is CASLKVGAGELFF.

The gene calls are TRBV11-3 and TRBJ2-5; possible D gene TRBD2, 6 bases. Germline lookup yields CDR1 SGHNT and CDR2 YENEEA. CDR3 length equals 16 residues. The V gene lost 5 bases and the J gene lost 1 base, with 17 bases spanning the gap. CDR3 DNA: TGTGCCAGCAGCCCCGGGTCGCTGGGGGGCCAAGAGACCCAGTACTTC. Translating gives CASSPGSLGGQETQYF.

The V call is TRBV4-2, the J call TRBJ2-1, with 7 bases lining up with TRBD2. Trimming removed 1 base from V and 7 bases from J; junction bases left unmatched: 13. The germline V gene encodes CDR1 LGHNA and CDR2 YNFKEQ. This CDR3 region has 17 residues. DNA of the CDR3: TGTGCCAGCAGCCAAGTTCCGGTCAGCGGGATGGGAAATGAGCAGTTCTTC. Translating it yields CASSQVPVSGMGNEQFF.

A few counts support this clone. V usage is TRBV5-6 and J usage is TRBJ2-3; D is unresolved. The CDR3 consists of 14 residues. Germline V gives CDR1 SGHDT, CDR2 YYEEEE. V was pared by 0 bases and J by 2 bases, with 7 bases between. CDR3 DNA sequence: TGTGCCAGCAGCTTGGGCCCTAACACAGATACGCAGTATTTT. This gives the protein CASSLGPNTDTQYF.

This clone was observed at least ten times. The V call is TRBV5-6, the J call TRBJ1-4; unclear D gene. The CDR3 is 12 residues long. Germline V gives CDR1 SGHDT, CDR2 YYEEEE. Between the trimmed V and J ends, which lost 3 bases and 0 bases, there was a span of 0 bases. The CDR3: CASSSTNEKLFF. Here the CDR3 DNA reads TGTGCCAGCAGCTCAACTAATGAAAAACTGTTTTTT.

The chain links TRBV28 to TRBJ2-7; D is undetermined. V lost 6 bases to trimming and J lost 7 bases, with 19 bases between them. The CDR3 is 14 amino acids. Germline loops: CDR1 MDHEN, CDR2 SYDVKM. CDR3 loop: CASRMAGESQEQYF. CDR3 nucleotide sequence: TGTGCCAGCAGGATGGCTGGGGAATCGCAGGAGCAGTACTTC.

This clone was counted once. In DNA, the CDR3 is TGTGCCAGCTCACTCCCCGGTGCGGAGGGGGAGGGGGAAAAACTGTTTTTT. This codes for CASSLPGAEGEGEKLFF. The genes are TRBV18 and TRBJ1-4; weak D call: TRBD1 (6 bases). V lost 4 bases and J lost 8, with 23 bases in between. This CDR3 has 17 residues. CDR1 is KGHSH, CDR2 LQKENI, per germline.

This chain links TRBV4-1 with TRBJ1-4; unclear D gene. Trimming removed 2 bases from V and 7 bases from J, with 14 bases in between. There are 15 residues in the CDR3. Germline-derived CDR1 and CDR2 are MGHRA and YSYEKL. In DNA, the CDR3 is TGCGCCAGCAGCCAAATTACCGGTGTGGGTGAAAAACTGTTTTTT. Its translation: CASSQITGVGEKLFF.

CDR3 residues: CASSHRTGTSTDTQYF. For the CDR3, the DNA is TGTGCCAGCAGTCATCGGACAGGGACTAGCACAGATACGCAGTATTTT. The rearrangement joins TRBV28 to TRBJ2-3; 8 bases agree with TRBD1. The V gene's germline CDR1 is MDHEN and CDR2 SYDVKM. Trimming cost V 5 bases and J 0 bases; bases outside gene matches: 7. This CDR3 is built from 16 residues.

The sample holds a few counts of this clone. This specimen includes other DNA sequences encoding the same CDR3. The CDR3 sequence: CASSPGQNTEAFF. CDR3 in DNA: TGTGCCAGCTCACCGGGACAGAACACTGAAGCTTTCTTT. The chain employs TRBV18 and TRBJ1-1; possible D gene TRBD1, 6 bases. CDR1 KGHSH and CDR2 LQKENI come from the germline V gene. This CDR3 is built from 13 residues. V lost 3 bases to trimming and J lost 1 base, with 6 bases between them.

On this clone itself: This sample includes further DNA sequences coding for the same CDR3. This chain joins TRBV6-1 and TRBJ1-3; weak D call: TRBD1 (5 bases). CDR3 length: 13 residues. Germline CDR1 is MNHNS and CDR2 is SASEGT. V lost 1 base and J 4 bases, leaving 5 bases between the germline ends. The CDR3 DNA follows: TGTGCCAGCAGTGAAGACAGGGGAAACACCATATATTTT. Translation gives CASSEDRGNTIYF.